This T cell receptor beta chain is drawn from a study of T-cell memory formation after mild COVID-19. TCRdb re-derived calls from the 5' RACE reads in MiXCR, one entry per CDR3 protein. In the table there are roughly 190,000 distinct CDR3 sequences, roughly a tenth of which are singletons. The V gene's germline CDR1 is SQVTM and CDR2 ANQGSEA. Trimming left V 1 base short and J 5 bases short, with 11 bases between. The CDR3 spans 13 residues. This clonotype was observed a few times. This receptor was identified in a man in his late teens or twenties who had mild COVID-19 (a few samples of this study predate the infection). Cell type and time point are not known. The chain employs TRBV29-1 and TRBJ2-5; D call uncertain. The sequenced sample consisted of PBMCs or a T cell subset sorted from them (not recorded which). In DNA form, the CDR3 reads TGCAGCGTTGAAGGAAGGGTTACCGAGACCCAGTACTTC. This translates into CSVEGRVTETQYF.